Included here is one T cell receptor beta chain sequence, with context. Its specificity is not known. Whole blood was used without fractionation, so all unsorted peripheral T cells were included. The data were taken from a study of HIV-infected patients and healthy controls. Study results and limitations: MAIT alpha-chain CDR3s were frequent in healthy controls, depleted in HIV+. Compared with untreated HIV+ repertoires, healthy controls showed roughly threefold more distinct CDR3s and higher Shannon diversity.

About 500 ng RNA was reverse transcribed with alpha and beta constant-region primers. Each of the alpha and beta chains got its own library through chain-specific third strand synthesis with indices. Each cDNA molecule was barcoded, and a single primer pair amplified each chain. Each molecule carried a 12-nucleotide identifier made of two joined random hexamers added before amplification. TCRdb passed the 5' RACE reads through MiXCR, listing each CDR3 protein once. The sample lists roughly 7,500 distinct CDR3 sequences, under 8% occurring once. V dropped 8 bases and J dropped 0 bases, with 13 bases sitting between them. This CDR3 region has 14 residues. CDR1 is MGHRA, CDR2 YSYEKL, per germline.

Sequencing used blood, obtained before antiretroviral therapy. The gene calls are TRBV4-1 and TRBJ1-1; D gene uncertain. The TCR was taken from an adult with HIV infection. CDR3 region: CASGLGRVNTEAFF. The CDR3 nucleotides are TGCGCCAGCGGCCTGGGAAGAGTGAACACTGAAGCTTTCTTT.